This entry describes one T cell receptor (beta chain). This specimen comes from a study of Ad26.COV2.S vaccination and SARS-CoV-2 variants. Treatment of the sample: some 19 received Ad26.COV2.S at low or high dose, single or two shots; about 5 received placebo; per-sample allocation not given. Sample collection was performed on day 63 after the first vaccine or placebo injection. Clones were read by immunoSEQ multiplex PCR, and TCRdb kept only the in-frame ones, dropping some. The data show over 300,000 clones, with roughly four fifths seen just once and 7% to 9.5% held by the top ten. The receptor's source is a person aged 18-60 years who received the Ad26.COV2.S COVID-19 vaccine or a placebo. Sequencing used peripheral blood, obtained in a trial of Ad26.COV2.S vaccine versus placebo.

The CDR3 here is CASSGVAGRTGELFF. The CDR3 DNA reads TGCGCCAGCAGTGGCGTAGCGGGAAGGACCGGGGAGCTGTTTTTT. This chain joins TRBV10-1 and TRBJ2-2; TRBD2 aligns across 8 bases. Germline V gene data show CDR1 as WNHNN and CDR2 as SYGVQD (reference sequence). The CDR3 covers 15 residues. Trimming took 4 bases from V and 5 from J; bases not matched to a gene: 6.